What follows are 18 T cell receptor beta chains derived from one specimen sequenced in a study of blood T cell repertoires in COVID-19. The protocol was immunoSEQ multiplex PCR, while the TCRdb copy is restricted to in-frame clones and leaves out a portion. The sample holds around 390,000 clones, about 86% seen once. Sequenced material: PBMCs or T cells enriched from blood (not recorded which). These receptors all stem from a woman aged 45-65 years who had recovered from COVID-19.

As concerns this clone: The junction departs from germline at one end; a sequencing error may be responsible. The chain couples TRBV30 to TRBJ1-2, with D unclear. The CDR3 has 12 amino acids. CDR1 and CDR2 (germline): GTSNPN, SVGIG (reference sequence). The CDR3 is CAGRKSSYGYTF. The CDR3 nucleotides read TGTGCCGGGAGGAAATCCAGCTATGGCTACACCTTC.

The rearrangement links TRBV3-1 (or the pseudogene TRBV3-2) to TRBJ1-6; TRBD1 matches at 12 bases. The CDR3 runs 17 residues. Germline lookup yields CDR1 LGHDT and CDR2 YNNKEL (reference sequence). J gave up 6 bases and V 3 bases, and 6 bases lay outside the gene matches. The CDR3 DNA sequence: TGTGCCAGCAGCCAGGGGACAGGGGGCGCGAGTAATTCACCCCTCCACTTT. Translated: CASSQGTGGASNSPLHF.

The V gene is TRBV19, the J gene TRBJ2-1; TRBD1 matches at 9 bases. CDR3 length: 14 amino acids. Per the germline V gene, CDR1 is LNHDA and CDR2 is SQIVND (reference sequence). V dropped 9 bases and J dropped 9; count of bases not matched to a gene: 12. The CDR3 here is CASEAGTGWSEQFF. CDR3 DNA sequence: TGTGCCAGCGAAGCCGGGACAGGGTGGTCTGAGCAGTTCTTC.

The chain uses TRBV7-9 and TRBJ1-2; D perhaps matches TRBD1 (5 bases). V was pared by 0 bases and J by 6 bases, with 8 bases between. The CDR3 is 13 amino acids. The germline gives CDR1 SEHNR, CDR2 FQNEAQ (reference sequence). In nucleotides, the CDR3 is TGTGCCAGCAGCTTAGCAGGAGGGGATGGCTACACCTTC. This translates into CASSLAGGDGYTF.

The chain is built from TRBV2 and TRBJ1-5; 7 nucleotides match TRBD1. Germline CDR1 and CDR2: SNHLY and FYNNEI. The CDR3 has 13 amino acids. V lost 5 bases and J lost 7; bases outside the gene matches: 5. The DNA for the CDR3 is TGTGCCAGCAGTCTACAGGGGCAACAGCCCCAGCATTTT. Amino acids: CASSLQGQQPQHF.

This sequence joins TRBV7-2 and TRBJ2-1, with TRBD2 matching over 10 bases. CDR1 is SGHTA and CDR2 is FQGNSA in the germline V gene. Trimming took 3 bases from V and 0 from J; bases not matched to a gene: 11. This CDR3 spans 19 amino acids. The CDR3 region is CASSFPSGGPLSSYNEQFF. In DNA, the CDR3 is TGTGCCAGCAGCTTTCCTAGCGGGGGCCCCCTTAGCTCCTACAATGAGCAGTTCTTC.

This chain joins TRBV7-6 and TRBJ2-3, with 8 nucleotides matching TRBD2. This CDR3 region has 17 residues. In germline, CDR1 is SGHVS, CDR2 FNYEAQ. Trimming cost V 0 bases and J 2 bases; bases outside gene matches: 7. This CDR3 reads CASSLALVAGTTDTQYF. The CDR3 DNA sequence: TGTGCCAGCAGCTTAGCGCTGGTAGCGGGGACCACAGATACGCAGTATTTT.

The chain is built from TRBV9 and TRBJ1-2; D is uncertain. Germline-derived CDR1 and CDR2 are SGDLS and YYNGEE. The CDR3 has 12 residues. Trimming took off 6 bases at V and 7 bases at J, with 13 bases between the two ends. The CDR3 DNA reads as TGTGCCAGCAACCACCCCTCAGGTGGCTACACCTTC. Translation gives CASNHPSGGYTF.

The chain uses TRBV30 and TRBJ2-1; 7 bases line up with TRBD1. Germline V CDR1 and CDR2: GTSNPN, SVGIG (reference sequence). Germline trimming cut 2 bases from V and 0 bases from J; bases unmatched to any gene: 1. This CDR3 contains 14 residues. As DNA, the CDR3 is TGTGCCTGGAGTAGGGACAGCTCCTACAATGAGCAGTTCTTC. Amino acid sequence: CAWSRDSSYNEQFF. Variable domain in full (rest from reference TRBV30 and TRBJ2-1): SQTIHQWPATLVQPVGSPLSLECTVEGTSNPNLYWYRQAAGRGLQLLFYSVGIGQISSEVPQNLSASRPQDRQFILSSKKLLLSDSGFYLCAWSRDSSYNEQFFGPGTRLTVL.

The chain couples TRBV24-1 to TRBJ2-3, with TRBD2 matching over 8 bases. The CDR3 has 17 residues. The germline V gene has CDR1 KGHDR and CDR2 SFDVKD. V lost 3 bases to trimming and J lost 5 bases; unmatched junction nucleotides: 12. The CDR3 bases are TGTGCCACCAGTGATCCGGTAGCGGGGCCCGTTGGAGATACGCAGTATTTT. Translated: CATSDPVAGPVGDTQYF.

This clone showed up just a few times. This chain uses TRBV10-3 with TRBJ1-5, with D tentatively TRBD1 (5 bases). Germline V gives CDR1 ENHRY, CDR2 SYGVKD. CDR3 length equals 13 residues. The V and J ends lost 4 bases and 5 bases respectively, with 9 bases between them. The CDR3 here is CAISAGGDQPQHF. CDR3 in DNA: TGTGCCATCAGTGCGGGAGGGGATCAGCCCCAGCATTTT.

The chain joins TRBV6-5 to TRBJ2-3, with D possibly TRBD2 on 6 matching bases. Trimming took 10 bases from V and 6 from J, leaving 20 bases between them. This CDR3 has 14 residues. CDR1 and CDR2 (germline): MNHEY, SVGAGI. CDR3 protein: CAIGSGFRGDTQYF. CDR3 DNA: TGTGCCATCGGAAGCGGGTTCCGAGGGGATACGCAGTATTTT.

The chain joins TRBV27 to TRBJ1-2; 7 bases match TRBD1. The V gene's germline CDR1 is MNHEY and CDR2 SMNVEV (reference sequence). Trimming cost V 3 bases and J 5 bases; bases outside gene matches: 3. The CDR3 totals 13 residues. The CDR3 DNA reads TGTGCCAGCAGTTTTTTACAGGGGTATGGCTACACCTTC. Its translation: CASSFLQGYGYTF.

This chain joins TRBV5-1 and TRBJ1-2; 8 bases map to TRBD1. CDR3 length: 15 amino acids. The J segment lost 7 bases and the V segment lost 4 bases, leaving 12 bases of the junction unmatched. CDR1 is SGHRS, CDR2 YFSETQ, per germline. The CDR3 loop is CASSLGRTGPGGYTF. The CDR3 DNA follows: TGCGCCAGCAGCCTAGGTCGGACAGGGCCAGGTGGCTACACCTTC.

The rearrangement uses TRBV9 and TRBJ1-2, with D hard to call. Trimming removed 3 bases at V and 4 bases at J, with 13 bases between. Per the germline V gene, CDR1 is SGDLS and CDR2 is YYNGEE. The CDR3 extends over 14 amino acids. DNA for the CDR3: TGTGCCAGCAGCGGAGGGCGCTCCACCTATGGCTACACCTTC. Translated: CASSGGRSTYGYTF.

This sequence joins TRBV7-2 and TRBJ1-5, with no clear D. Between the trimmed V and J ends, which lost 0 bases and 0 bases, there was a span of 6 bases. Germline V gives CDR1 SGHTA, CDR2 FQGNSA. This CDR3 comprises 15 residues. The CDR3: CASSLASDSNQPQHF. The CDR3 nucleotides read TGTGCCAGCAGCTTAGCCAGCGATAGCAATCAGCCCCAGCATTTT.

The chain is built from TRBV7-2 and TRBJ1-4; 7 bases align to TRBD1. CDR1 is SGHTA and CDR2 is FQGNSA in the germline V gene. The ends lost 5 bases at V and 8 bases at J; junction bases unmatched: 11. There are 15 residues in the CDR3. CDR3 coding DNA: TGTGCCAGCAGCGCCCGACAGGGAACCCTAGAAAAACTGTTTTTT. Translated: CASSARQGTLEKLFF.

The rearrangement uses TRBV30 and TRBJ1-2; TRBD1 matches at 7 bases. Trimming removed 4 bases from V and 13 bases from J; junction bases left unmatched: 6. Germline V gene data show CDR1 as GTSNPN and CDR2 as SVGIG (reference sequence). This CDR3 is built from 10 residues. CDR3 DNA sequence: TGTGCCTGGAACAAGGGGGCGACCACCTTC. Amino acids: CAWNKGATTF.